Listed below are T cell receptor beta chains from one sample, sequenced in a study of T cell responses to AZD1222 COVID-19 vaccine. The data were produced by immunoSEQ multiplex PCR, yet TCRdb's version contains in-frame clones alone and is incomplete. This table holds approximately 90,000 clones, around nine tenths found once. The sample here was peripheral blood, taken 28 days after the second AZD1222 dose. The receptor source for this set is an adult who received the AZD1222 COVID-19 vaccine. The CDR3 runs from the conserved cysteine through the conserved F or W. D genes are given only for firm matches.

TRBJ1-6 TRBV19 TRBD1 CASSIVGTVPSPLHF TGTGCCAGTAGTATAGTTGGGACAGTTCCCTCACCCCTCCACTTT
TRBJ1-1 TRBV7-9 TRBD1 CASSSNTGGSTEAFF TGTGCCAGCAGCTCGAACACAGGGGGCAGCACTGAAGCTTTCTTT
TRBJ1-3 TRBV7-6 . CASSLEALTRSGNTIYF TGTGCCAGCAGCTTAGAGGCACTAACTCGCTCTGGAAACACCATATATTTT
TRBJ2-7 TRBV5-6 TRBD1 CASSRTGDSYEQYF TGTGCCAGCAGTCGGACAGGGGACTCCTACGAGCAGTACTTC
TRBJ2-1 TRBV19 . CASSTRGNSYNEQFF TGTGCCAGTAGTACCCGGGGGAACTCCTACAATGAGCAGTTCTTC
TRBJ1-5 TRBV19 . CASPGNINQPQHF TGTGCCAGCCCGGGGAACATCAATCAGCCCCAGCATTTT
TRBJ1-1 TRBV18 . CASSPLEAALRDTEAFF TGTGCCAGCTCACCACTTGAGGCAGCGCTCCGGGACACTGAAGCTTTCTTT
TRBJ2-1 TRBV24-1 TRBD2 CATSAAGYFNEQFF TGTGCCACCAGTGCAGCGGGGTACTTCAATGAGCAGTTCTTC
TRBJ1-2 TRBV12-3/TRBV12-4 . CASSFSYGYTF TGTGCCAGCAGTTTCTCCTATGGCTACACCTTC
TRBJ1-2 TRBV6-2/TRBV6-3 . CASSRTTATYGYTF TGTGCCAGCAGCAGGACGACAGCTACCTATGGCTACACCTTC
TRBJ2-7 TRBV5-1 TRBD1 CASSFSRGKSYEQYF TGCGCCAGCAGCTTCAGCAGGGGGAAATCCTACGAGCAGTACTTC
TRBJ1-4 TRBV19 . CASLSQQATNEKLFF TGTGCCAGTCTTTCTCAGCAGGCAACTAATGAAAAACTGTTTTTT
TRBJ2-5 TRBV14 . CASSQPGTLQETQYF TGTGCCAGCAGCCAGCCCGGGACTCTCCAAGAGACCCAGTACTTC
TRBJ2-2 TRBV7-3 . CASSLVTTGELFF TGTGCCAGCAGCTTGGTCACCACCGGGGAGCTGTTTTTT
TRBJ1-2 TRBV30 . CAWSVNAVLVGGYTF TGTGCCTGGAGTGTAAATGCAGTTTTGGTCGGTGGCTACACCTTC